The source of this T cell receptor beta chain is a study of T cell clonotyping in hematopoietic cell transplantation (dated by TCRdb to the early 2020s). About the investigation overall: Pretransplant samples from recipients were collected after cytoreduction. The study collected roughly 150 blood samples from 35 consecutive transplant recipients and their related donors. Patient recruitment ran from 2015 to early 2017, and follow-up continued until late 2020 or death.

What the authors observed across the whole study: Broader TCR repertoire diversity after transplant was predicted by Inverse Simpson Index values from donors and from recipients before transplant. Just a small fraction of recipient repertoires overlapped with donor repertoires, and more than 95% appeared de novo at the given depth. After transplant, TCR diversity in recipients dropped, and pathologically expanded clonotypes climbed progressively between day 30 and day 180. Sample size was limited, and cells were not sorted, so CD4 and CD8 repertoire contributions could not be separated.

The immunoSEQ assay, a bias-controlled multiplex PCR with V- and J-specific primers, was used to amplify TCR beta CDR3 regions from genomic DNA. In a second PCR step, a proprietary barcode and Illumina adapter sequences were attached to the CDR3 amplicons. An Illumina MiSeq instrument was used for sequencing of the CDR3 libraries. The authors processed their data as follows. immunoSEQ Analyzer 3.0 was used for export and quality control, with R Bioconductor and Immunarch used for downstream analyses. Only productive rearrangements within the normalized downsampled data set were used in the calculation of repertoire metrics. In the normalized cohort, a clonotype counted as pathologically expanded if the clonotype was larger than 5 templates. Repertoire diversity was measured with the Inverse Simpson Index. The non-normalized data set was used for CMV-specificity analyses so that all clonotypes could be captured. The source is immuneACCESS, and TCRdb retained only in-frame sequences with V and J called. Part of the clones is not carried over; for the studies checked, unresolved V genes explain less than half of this, and the remainder is unexplained. V, J and clone size were drawn from that table, and D and trimming were deduced from the DNA. This sample gives 30,000 to 40,000 clones in total; approximately 95% of them show up just once. Around 1.5% of the sample goes to the ten largest clones.

The time point label on this specimen signifies: recipient sample about 28 days before transplant, after cytoreduction. Blood samples were obtained from recipients approximately 28 days before transplant and at days 30, 100 and 180 after transplant. Nuclei Lysis Solution was used to extract genomic DNA from fresh or cryopreserved unfractionated peripheral blood mononuclear cells. The CDR3 holds 13 amino acids from the cysteine to the phenylalanine. CDR3 DNA only is kept here, 39 bases in frame from base 1. V is cut by 3 bases and J by 5 bases, and the space between the germline ends is 8 bases. The germline V gene specifies SGHTA as CDR1 and FQGTGA as CDR2. The sample holds one count of this clone. The antigen it recognizes is unknown. No much larger clonotype is one base removed from it; base qualities were not supplied.

Here the chain combines TRBV7-3 and TRBJ2-1; a confident D gene designation cannot be given. The sequenced sample was peripheral blood mononuclear cells, obtained before stem cell transplant. This TCR was sampled from a man in his forties or fifties with chronic myeloid leukemia. Some clones in this sample may be carry-over from other donors' samples. The CDR3 amino acid sequence is: CASSLDVNNEQFF. The DNA is as follows: TGTGCCAGCAGCTTGGACGTAAACAATGAGCAGTTCTTC.